This section outlines one TCR beta chain sequence together with its context. Its target is unknown. These data belong to a study of siplizumab effects on memory and regulatory T cells. Study-level points and caveats: Researchers could map only a minor fraction of alloreactive clones to unstimulated subsets. Phenotypic classification as naive or memory proved unattainable for roughly 75-96% of proliferating CD4+ or CD8+ clones. Alloreactive sequences that could be traced to unstimulated CD4+ memory cells showed a significant reduction under siplizumab. Naive T cells appeared more diverse than memory cells and seemed to be major alloresponse contributors.

TCRdb's copy holds only in-frame clones and misses some; the assay was immunoSEQ multiplex PCR. This sample yields tens of thousands of clones, of which just over 90% are seen a single time; roughly 4.7% belongs to the top ten. The germline V gene encodes CDR1 MDHEN and CDR2 SYDVKM. This CDR3 has 16 amino acids. The J segment lost 1 base and the V segment lost 5 bases, leaving 11 bases of the junction unmatched. This TCR was sampled from a human donor in good health. The J gene is TRBJ2-7, the V gene TRBV28; 7 positions agree with TRBD1. Material: CD8+ T cells sorted from blood. In DNA form, the CDR3 reads TGTGCCAGCAGTCTAACCCCCCGACAGGGATCCTACGAGCAGTACTTC. Translating it yields CASSLTPRQGSYEQYF.